A selection of T cell receptor beta chains follows, all from one sample in a study of CD8+CD57+ T cells in acquired aplastic anemia. TCRdb reanalysed the reads using MiXCR and keeps one entry per CDR3 protein. In the table there are approximately 170,000 distinct CDR3 sequences, over 40% of which are singletons. Material for sequencing was sorted CD4+, CD8+, or CD8+CD57+ T cells (not recorded which) from PBMCs. All receptors come from a human donor with aplastic anemia. Each CDR3 is given with its conserved first and last residue. Fields, in order: D gene, clone size, J gene, V gene, CDR3 protein, CDR3 DNA. A D gene is named only where the DNA matches it firmly. Not every row has a clone size; where given, it reads once, few, many or a size class.

>.|.|TRBJ2-7|TRBV5-6
CASSSGGHEQYF
TGTGCCAGCAGCTCAGGGGGGCACGAGCAGTACTTC
>.|.|TRBJ1-1|TRBV7-6
CASSFQMGLGTEAFF
TGTGCTAGCAGCTTTCAGATGGGGTTGGGGACTGAAGCTTTCTTT
>.|.|TRBJ2-1|TRBV24-1
CATSAPTRQGGRYNEQFF
TGTGCCACCAGTGCTCCAACCCGACAGGGAGGGAGGTACAATGAGCAGTTCTTC
>.|many|TRBJ1-1|TRBV12-3/TRBV12-4
CASKDRNTEAFF
TGTGCCAGCAAGGACAGGAACACTGAAGCTTTCTTT
>TRBD1|few|TRBJ1-5|TRBV11-3
CASSFSDRAQPQHF
TGTGCCAGCAGCTTTAGCGACAGGGCTCAGCCCCAGCATTTT
>.|.|TRBJ1-2|TRBV6-2/TRBV6-3
CASSTDNRIGKGYTF
TGTGCCAGCAGTACGGATAACCGGATAGGGAAAGGCTACACCTTC
>.|.|TRBJ1-1|TRBV29-1
CSVGRWRGYNTEAFF
TGCAGCGTTGGTAGGTGGAGGGGCTACAACACTGAAGCTTTCTTT
>.|.|TRBJ1-6|TRBV6-1
CASTRGVSSYNSPLHF
TGTGCCAGCACCCGGGGGGTGAGCTCCTATAATTCACCCCTCCACTTT
>.|.|TRBJ2-7|TRBV15
CATSPLYRESYEQYF
TGTGCCACCAGCCCCCTCTACAGGGAATCCTACGAGCAGTACTTC
>.|.|TRBJ2-7|TRBV29-1
CSARTDRTAYEQYF
TGCAGTGCTAGGACGGACCGGACGGCCTACGAGCAGTACTTC
>TRBD2|few|TRBJ2-1|TRBV12-3/TRBV12-4
CASGFLLAGESRVNNEQFF
TGTGCCAGCGGTTTCCTACTAGCGGGAGAAAGTCGGGTGAACAATGAGCAGTTCTTC
>TRBD1|.|TRBJ1-2|TRBV10-3
CAISESGTASCTF
TGTGCCATCAGTGAGTCAGGGACAGCCAGCTGCACCTTC
>.|many|TRBJ1-6|TRBV5-8
CASSLGAGADSPLHF
TGTGCCAGCAGCTTGGGGGCAGGGGCGGATTCACCCCTCCACTTT
>TRBD2|.|TRBJ2-3|TRBV13
CASSFSGGPSTDTQYF
TGTGCCAGCAGCTTTAGCGGGGGGCCCTCCACCGATACGCAGTATTTT
>.|few|TRBJ1-5|TRBV30
CAWSVFGTSGQPQHF
TGTGCCTGGAGTGTATTCGGGACATCGGGTCAGCCCCAGCATTTT
>TRBD1|many|TRBJ1-3|TRBV6-6
CASSYSGDSGNTIYF
TGTGCCAGCAGTTACTCGGGGGACAGTGGAAACACCATATATTTT
>.|many|TRBJ1-1|TRBV7-2
CASSFLDRNTEAFF
TGTGCCAGCAGCTTTCTTGACCGGAACACTGAAGCTTTCTTT
>.|many|TRBJ2-1|TRBV15
CATSRDGLESGEQFF
TGTGCCACCAGCAGAGATGGACTGGAAAGCGGTGAGCAGTTCTTC
>TRBD2|few|TRBJ2-3|TRBV29-1
CSVGRAGGTDTQYF
TGCAGCGTGGGTAGGGCGGGGGGAACAGATACGCAGTATTTT
>TRBD2|.|TRBJ2-7|TRBV7-9
CASSFFRGRALLYYEQYF
TGTGCCAGCAGTTTTTTTCGCGGGAGAGCCCTGCTCTACTACGAGCAGTACTTC
>TRBD1|many|TRBJ1-5|TRBV2
CASGTANQPQHF
TGTGCCAGCGGGACAGCTAATCAGCCCCAGCATTTT
>TRBD1|.|TRBJ2-7|TRBV2
CASRTGNYEQYF
TGTGCCAGCCGGACAGGGAACTACGAGCAGTACTTC
>TRBD2|.|TRBJ2-1|TRBV5-6
CASSQNGREFF
TGTGCCAGCAGCCAAAATGGGAGGGAGTTCTTC
>.|many|TRBJ2-5|TRBV5-4
CASTFGTQETQYF
TGTGCCAGCACCTTCGGGACACAAGAGACCCAGTACTTC
>.|once|TRBJ2-2|TRBV19
CASEKMQNGELFF
TGTGCCAGTGAGAAGATGCAGAACGGGGAGCTGTTTTTT
>TRBD1|few|TRBJ2-1|TRBV15
CATSTFGTGNNEQFF
TGTGCCACCAGCACGTTCGGGACAGGGAACAATGAGCAGTTCTTC
>TRBD1|.|TRBJ1-2|TRBV7-2
CASSLTGGGYTF
TGTGCCAGCAGCCTTACAGGGGGTGGCTACACCTTC
>.|.|TRBJ1-2|TRBV7-3
CASSLRGGGGLEANYGYTF
TGTGCTAGCAGCTTAAGAGGGGGAGGGGGTCTTGAAGCTAACTATGGCTACACCTTC
>TRBD1|many|TRBJ1-6|TRBV6-1
CASSVTGGRSPLHF
TGTGCCAGCAGTGTGACAGGGGGCCGTTCACCCCTCCACTTT
>TRBD2|many|TRBJ2-1|TRBV10-2
CASSEIAGGEQFF
TGCGCCAGCAGTGAAATAGCGGGAGGCGAGCAGTTCTTC
>.|.|TRBJ2-1|TRBV6-2/TRBV6-3
CASSYFGTKVGNEQFF
TGTGCCAGCAGTTACTTTGGGACCAAAGTGGGGAATGAGCAGTTCTTC
>TRBD1|few|TRBJ2-3|TRBV2
CASSEDRGSTDTQYF
TGTGCCAGCAGTGAGGACAGGGGGTCCACAGATACGCAGTATTTT
>TRBD2|.|TRBJ2-1|TRBV5-5
CASSFRGGGAAEQFF
TGTGCCAGCAGCTTCAGGGGCGGGGGGGCCGCTGAGCAGTTCTTC
>.|.|TRBJ1-1|TRBV2
CASRTNANTEAFF
TGTGCCAGCAGAACAAACGCGAACACTGAAGCTTTCTTT
>TRBD1|.|TRBJ1-2|TRBV15
CATSGYRDRRSYTF
TGTGCCACCAGCGGATACCGGGACAGGCGAAGCTACACCTTC
>.|.|TRBJ1-5|TRBV24-1
CATSERTLYSNQPQHF
TGTGCCACCAGTGAGAGGACGCTGTATAGCAATCAGCCCCAGCATTTT
>.|.|TRBJ1-1|TRBV6-1
CACSQGRVGTEAFF
TGTGCCTGCTCTCAAGGCAGGGTGGGCACTGAAGCTTTCTTT
>.|few|TRBJ2-7|TRBV5-1
CAGRLAPGDGHEQYF
TGCGCCGGCAGATTGGCCCCAGGGGATGGCCACGAGCAGTACTTC
>.|many|TRBJ2-1|TRBV19
CASSGAYEQFF
TGTGCCTCTTCCGGGGCGTATGAGCAGTTCTTC
>.|.|TRBJ1-4|TRBV11-2
CASSPSRDTYNEKLFF
TGTGCCAGCAGCCCGTCCCGGGACACCTATAATGAAAAACTGTTTTTT
>TRBD2|.|TRBJ2-3|TRBV12-3/TRBV12-4
CASSSDRGRTSGSYTDTQYF
TGTGCCAGCAGTTCAGACAGGGGGAGGACTAGCGGGAGTTACACAGATACGCAGTATTTT
>.|.|TRBJ1-2|TRBV10-2
CASSEADGYGYTF
TGCGCCAGCAGTGAGGCGGACGGCTATGGCTACACCTTC